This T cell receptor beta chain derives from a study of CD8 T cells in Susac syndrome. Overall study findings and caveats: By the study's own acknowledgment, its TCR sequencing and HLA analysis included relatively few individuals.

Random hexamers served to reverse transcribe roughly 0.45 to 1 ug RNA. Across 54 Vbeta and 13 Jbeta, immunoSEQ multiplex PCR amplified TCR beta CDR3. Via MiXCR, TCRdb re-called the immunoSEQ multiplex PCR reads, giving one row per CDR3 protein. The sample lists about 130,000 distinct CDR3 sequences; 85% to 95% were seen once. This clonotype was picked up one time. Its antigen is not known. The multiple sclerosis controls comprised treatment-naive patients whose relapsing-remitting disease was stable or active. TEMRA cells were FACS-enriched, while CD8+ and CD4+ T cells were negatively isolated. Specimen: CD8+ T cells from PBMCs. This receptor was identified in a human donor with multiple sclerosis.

The CDR3 DNA sequence: TGCGCCAGCAGGGCTTTTGCAGATACGCAGTATTTT. Amino acid sequence: CASRAFADTQYF. V is TRBV5-1 and J is TRBJ2-3; D gene uncertain. The CDR3 loop spans 12 amino acids. The germline gives CDR1 SGHRS, CDR2 YFSETQ. Trimming removed 5 bases from V and 4 bases from J, with 8 bases in between.